A single sample is the source of the 5 T cell receptor beta chains below, sequenced in a study of blood T cell repertoires in COVID-19. Here immunoSEQ multiplex PCR was the method, and the copy in TCRdb shows in-frame clones only, minus some. The repertoire holds roughly 200,000 clones, with about 90% as singletons. Sequenced input: peripheral blood. The receptors were sampled from a man in his fifties or sixties with acute or convalescent COVID-19.

This clone was recorded a few times. The chain has TRBV5-6 and TRBJ1-1; 7 bases align to TRBD1. Germline V gene lookup returns CDR1 SGHDT and CDR2 YYEEEE. This CDR3 contains 16 residues. The J segment lost 0 bases and the V segment lost 3 bases, leaving 8 bases of the junction unmatched. In DNA form, the CDR3 reads TGTGCCAGCAGCTCGAGGAAGACAGGGCTGAACACTGAAGCTTTCTTT. The encoded protein is CASSSRKTGLNTEAFF.

The J gene is TRBJ2-7, the V gene TRBV5-1; no clear D gene. The germline CDR1 and CDR2 sequences are SGHRS and YFSETQ. The germline V and J ends were trimmed by 2 bases and 7 bases, with 7 bases remaining between them. This CDR3 comprises 11 residues. The CDR3 here is CASSFTGEQYF. CDR3 nucleotide sequence: TGCGCCAGCAGCTTTACCGGGGAGCAGTACTTC. The entire variable domain, with the rest obtained from reference TRBV5-1 and TRBJ2-7, is as follows: KAGVTQTPRYLIKTRGQQVTLSCSPISGHRSVSWYQQTPGQGLQFLFEYFSETQRNKGNFPGRFSGRQFSNSRSEMNVSTLELGDSALYLCASSFTGEQYFGPGTRLTVT.

The genes are TRBV29-1 and TRBJ1-4, with 8 bases matching TRBD1. The germline CDR1 and CDR2 sequences are SQVTM and ANQGSEA. The junction had 6 bases not matched to a gene; V was cut back by 4 bases and J by 8 bases. This CDR3 has 13 residues. In nucleotides, the CDR3 is TGCAGCGTTGGTGTCAGGGGGCCCGAAAAACTGTTTTTT. This translates into CSVGVRGPEKLFF.

The genes are TRBV6-2 or TRBV6-3 and TRBJ1-2; 9 bases agree with TRBD1. This CDR3 has 15 amino acids. V gave up 4 bases and J gave up 8 bases; unmatched junction bases: 11. Germline CDR1 reads MNHEY; CDR2 reads SVGEGT. CDR3 nucleotides: TGTGCCAGCAGTTCATCACGGACAGGGGCTGCCGGCTACACCTTC. Its protein product is CASSSSRTGAAGYTF.

The V call is TRBV19, the J call TRBJ2-2, with D maybe TRBD1 (5 bases). V was shortened by 3 bases and J by 3 bases, with 8 bases between the two germline ends. Germline CDR1 reads LNHDA; CDR2 reads SQIVND (reference sequence). The length of the CDR3 is 14 residues. The CDR3 spells CASSIKGYTGELFF. CDR3 nucleotide sequence: TGTGCCAGTAGTATCAAGGGGTACACCGGGGAGCTGTTTTTT. The complete variable domain, with remaining parts taken from reference TRBV19 and TRBJ2-2, reads DGGITQSPKYLFRKEGQNVTLSCEQNLNHDAMYWYRQDPGQGLRLIYYSQIVNDFQKGDIAEGYSVSREKKESFPLTVTSAQKNPTAFYLCASSIKGYTGELFFGEGSRLTVL.